The present T cell receptor beta chain was sequenced within a study of CD8+ T cells in alopecia areata. The treatment: oral pan-JAK inhibitor, 5-10 mg twice daily. The CDR3 has 16 residues. V lost 5 bases to trimming and J lost 2 bases; unmatched junction nucleotides: 5. Germline V CDR1 and CDR2: SEHNR, FQNEAQ (reference sequence). In each case, RNA was isolated and then reverse transcribed into cDNA as the sequencing template. Clones were read by immunoSEQ multiplex PCR, and TCRdb kept only the in-frame ones, dropping some. The sample consists of tens of thousands of clones, approximately 28% of them appearing once.

The chain uses TRBV7-9 and TRBJ2-4; the match to TRBD1 covers 11 bases. Sample: CD8+ T cells sorted from blood, taken at week 4, from a patient treated with tofacitinib. This clonotype was obtained from a human donor with alopecia areata. The CDR3 DNA reads TGTGCCAGCAGCCGGACAGGGGGCATGTCCAAAAACATTCAGTACTTC. Translated: CASSRTGGMSKNIQYF.